The 2 T cell receptor beta chains below come from one sample, sequenced in a study of CD8+ T cells in alopecia areata. Extraction and reverse transcription of RNA yielded cDNA as the sequencing template. The data were produced by immunoSEQ multiplex PCR, yet TCRdb's version contains in-frame clones alone and is incomplete. The sample includes about 190,000 clones, 60% of them seen just once. The treatment is: oral pan-JAK inhibitor, 5-10 mg twice daily. Material: CD4+ T cells sorted from blood, obtained at week 4, from a patient treated with tofacitinib. These receptors came from a human donor with alopecia areata.

The table lists this clone with a count of one. The rearrangement joins TRBV30 to TRBJ2-3; 10 nucleotides align to TRBD2. From germline, CDR1 is GTSNPN and CDR2 SVGIG (reference sequence). V trimming: 0 bases; J trimming: 0 bases; junction bases outside the gene matches: 3. This CDR3 is 16 amino acids long. In DNA, the CDR3 is TGTGCCTGGAGTGTAAGAGCGGGAGGGAGCACAGATACGCAGTATTTT. Its translation is CAWSVRAGGSTDTQYF.

The gene calls are TRBV15 and TRBJ2-3, with D uncertain. The CDR3 runs 12 residues. The ends were cut back, 0 bases at V and 8 bases at J, with 6 bases in the middle. The germline V gene has CDR1 LNHNV and CDR2 YYDKDF (reference sequence). The CDR3 region is CATSRERGTQYF. In nucleotides, the CDR3 is TGTGCCACCAGCAGAGAACGCGGTACGCAGTATTTT. Based on the CDR3 plus reference TRBV15 and TRBJ2-3, the full variable domain is DAMVIQNPRYQVTQFGKPVTLSCSQTLNHNVMYWYQQKSSQAPKLLFHYYDKDFNNEADTPDNFQSRRPNTSFCFLDIRSPGLGDTAMYLCATSRERGTQYFGPGTRLTVL.